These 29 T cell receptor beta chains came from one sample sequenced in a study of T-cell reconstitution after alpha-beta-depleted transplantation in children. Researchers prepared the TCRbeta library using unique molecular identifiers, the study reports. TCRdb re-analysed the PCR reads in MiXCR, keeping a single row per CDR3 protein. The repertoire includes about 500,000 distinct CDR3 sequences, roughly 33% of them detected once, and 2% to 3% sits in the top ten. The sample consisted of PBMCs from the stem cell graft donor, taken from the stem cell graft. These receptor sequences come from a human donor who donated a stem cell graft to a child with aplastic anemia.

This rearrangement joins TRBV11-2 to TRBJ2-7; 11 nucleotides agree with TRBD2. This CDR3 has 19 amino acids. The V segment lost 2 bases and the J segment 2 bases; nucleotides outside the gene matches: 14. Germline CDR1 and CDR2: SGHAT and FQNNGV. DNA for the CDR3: TGTGCCAGCAGCTTATGGATGGCGCTAGCGGGAGGCTCCCCCTACGAGCAGTACTTC. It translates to CASSLWMALAGGSPYEQYF.

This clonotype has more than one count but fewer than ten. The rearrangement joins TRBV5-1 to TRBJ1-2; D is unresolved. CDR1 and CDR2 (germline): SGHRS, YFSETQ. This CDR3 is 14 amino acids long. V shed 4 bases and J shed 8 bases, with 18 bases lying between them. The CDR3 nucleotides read TGCGCCAGCAGCCAATCTACACCGGTCGAGGGCTACACCTTC. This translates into CASSQSTPVEGYTF.

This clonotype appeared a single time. The DNA of the CDR3 is TGTGCCAGCAGCTCAGGGGGCTCTGGCACTGAAGCTTTCTTT. Amino acid sequence: CASSSGGSGTEAFF. The genes are TRBV7-3 and TRBJ1-1, with 8 bases matching TRBD1. This CDR3 has 14 amino acids. Germline V gene sequence: CDR1 SGHTA, CDR2 FQGTGA. Unmatched junction bases numbered 5, after V lost 4 bases and J lost 4 bases.

CDR3 loop: CASSLDPTGETQYF. The CDR3 region has the DNA TGTGCCAGCAGTCTAGATCCCACGGGGGAGACCCAGTACTTC. V usage is TRBV12-3 or TRBV12-4 and J usage is TRBJ2-5; D is perhaps TRBD2 (5 bases). V dropped 5 bases and J dropped 5 bases, with 15 bases sitting between them. This CDR3 has 14 amino acids.

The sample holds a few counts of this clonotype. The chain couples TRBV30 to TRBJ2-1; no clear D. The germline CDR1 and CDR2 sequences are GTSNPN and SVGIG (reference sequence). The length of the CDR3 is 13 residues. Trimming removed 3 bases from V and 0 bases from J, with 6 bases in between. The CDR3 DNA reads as TGTGCCTGGAGCGGTTCCTCCTACAATGAGCAGTTCTTC. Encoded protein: CAWSGSSYNEQFF.

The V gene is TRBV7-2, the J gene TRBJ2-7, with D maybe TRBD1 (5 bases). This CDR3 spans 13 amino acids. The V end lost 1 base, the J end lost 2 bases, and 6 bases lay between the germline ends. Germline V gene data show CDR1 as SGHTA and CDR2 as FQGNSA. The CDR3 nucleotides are TGTGCCAGCAGCTTAGGACAGCCCTACGAGCAGTACGTC. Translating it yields CASSLGQPYEQYV.

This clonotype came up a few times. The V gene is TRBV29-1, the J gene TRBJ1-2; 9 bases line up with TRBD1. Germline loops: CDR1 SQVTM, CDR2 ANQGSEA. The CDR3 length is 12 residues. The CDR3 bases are TGCACCGCGAGGACAGGGGATCGTGGCTACACCTTC. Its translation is CTARTGDRGYTF.

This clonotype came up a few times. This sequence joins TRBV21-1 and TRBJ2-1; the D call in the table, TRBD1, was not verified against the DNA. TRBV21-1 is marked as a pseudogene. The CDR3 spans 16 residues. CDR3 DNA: TGTGCCAGCAGCAAAGCGCGCGGCAGGGGGAGAAATGAGCAGTTCTTC. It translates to CASSKARGRGRNEQFF.

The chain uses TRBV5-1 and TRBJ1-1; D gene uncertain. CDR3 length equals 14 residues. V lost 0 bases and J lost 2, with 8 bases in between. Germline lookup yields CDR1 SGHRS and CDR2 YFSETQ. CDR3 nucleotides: TGCGCCAGCAGCTTGGTAGGCTACAACACTGAAGCTTTCTTT. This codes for CASSLVGYNTEAFF.

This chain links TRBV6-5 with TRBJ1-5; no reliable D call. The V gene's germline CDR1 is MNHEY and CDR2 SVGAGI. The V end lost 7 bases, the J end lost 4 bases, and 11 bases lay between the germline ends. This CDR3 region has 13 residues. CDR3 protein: CASTSEGNQPQHF. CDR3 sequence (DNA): TGTGCCAGCACTTCCGAGGGAAATCAGCCCCAGCATTTT.

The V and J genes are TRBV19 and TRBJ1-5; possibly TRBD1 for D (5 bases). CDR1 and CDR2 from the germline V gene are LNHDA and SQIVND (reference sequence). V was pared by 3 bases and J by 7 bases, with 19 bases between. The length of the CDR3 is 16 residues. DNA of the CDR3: TGTGCCAGTAGTATGGCCCCGGGGGGACGAGGACAGCCCCAGCATTTT. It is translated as CASSMAPGGRGQPQHF.

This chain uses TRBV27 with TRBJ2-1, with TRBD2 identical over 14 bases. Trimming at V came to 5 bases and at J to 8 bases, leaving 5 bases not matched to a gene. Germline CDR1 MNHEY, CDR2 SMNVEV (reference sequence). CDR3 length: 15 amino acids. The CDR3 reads CASSQTSGRGYEQFF. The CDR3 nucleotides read TGTGCCAGCAGTCAGACTAGCGGGAGGGGTTATGAGCAGTTCTTC.

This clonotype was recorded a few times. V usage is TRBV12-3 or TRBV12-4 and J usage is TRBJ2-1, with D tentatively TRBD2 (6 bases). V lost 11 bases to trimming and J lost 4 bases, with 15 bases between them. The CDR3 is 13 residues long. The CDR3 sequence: CAGGTAPYNEQFF. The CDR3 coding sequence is TGTGCCGGCGGGACTGCCCCTTACAATGAGCAGTTCTTC.

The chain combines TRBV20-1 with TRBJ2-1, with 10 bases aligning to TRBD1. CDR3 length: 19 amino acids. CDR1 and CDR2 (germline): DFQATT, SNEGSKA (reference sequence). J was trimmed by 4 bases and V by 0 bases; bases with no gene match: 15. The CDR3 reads CSARDSARDRGGHYNEQFF. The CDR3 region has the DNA TGCAGTGCTAGAGATTCAGCCCGGGACAGGGGCGGTCATTACAATGAGCAGTTCTTC.

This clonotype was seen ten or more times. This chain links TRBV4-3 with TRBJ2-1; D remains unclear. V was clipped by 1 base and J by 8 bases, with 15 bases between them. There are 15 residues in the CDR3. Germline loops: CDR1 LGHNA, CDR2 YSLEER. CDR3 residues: CASSQGFSNTDEQFF. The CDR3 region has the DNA TGCGCCAGCAGCCAAGGTTTCTCCAACACGGATGAGCAGTTCTTC.

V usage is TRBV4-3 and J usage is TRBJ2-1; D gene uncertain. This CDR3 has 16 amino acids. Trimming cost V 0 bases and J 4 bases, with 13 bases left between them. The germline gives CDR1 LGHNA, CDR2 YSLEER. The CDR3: CASSQDPARIYNEQFF. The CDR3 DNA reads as TGCGCCAGCAGCCAAGATCCGGCCAGGATATACAATGAGCAGTTCTTC.

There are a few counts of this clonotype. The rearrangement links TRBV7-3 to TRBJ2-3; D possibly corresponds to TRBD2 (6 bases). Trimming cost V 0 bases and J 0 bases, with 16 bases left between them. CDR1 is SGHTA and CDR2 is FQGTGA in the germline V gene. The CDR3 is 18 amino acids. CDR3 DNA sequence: TGTGCCAGCAGCTTAACCGGGGGAGGTGGAACTAGCACAGATACGCAGTATTTT. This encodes CASSLTGGGGTSTDTQYF.

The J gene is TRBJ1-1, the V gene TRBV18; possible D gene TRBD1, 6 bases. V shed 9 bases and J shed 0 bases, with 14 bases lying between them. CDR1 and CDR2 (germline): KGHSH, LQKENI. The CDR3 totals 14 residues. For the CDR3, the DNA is TGTGCCAGTTTCTTACAGGGATTGAACACTGAAGCTTTCTTT. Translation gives CASFLQGLNTEAFF.

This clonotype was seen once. The CDR3 loop reads CASSLPPVGAQETQYF. The CDR3 DNA reads as TGTGCCAGCAGCTTACCGCCAGTCGGAGCCCAAGAGACCCAGTACTTC. The chain is built from TRBV5-4 and TRBJ2-5; D remains ambiguous. Germline V gives CDR1 SGHNT, CDR2 YYREEE (reference sequence). V gave up 2 bases and J gave up 1 base, with 15 bases separating them. This CDR3 comprises 16 residues. Filled out from reference TRBV5-4 and TRBJ2-5, the complete variable domain reads ETGVTQSPTHLIKTRGQQVTLRCSSQSGHNTVSWYQQALGQGPQFIFQYYREEENGRGNFPPRFSGLQFPNYSSELNVNALELDDSALYLCASSLPPVGAQETQYFGPGTRLLVL.

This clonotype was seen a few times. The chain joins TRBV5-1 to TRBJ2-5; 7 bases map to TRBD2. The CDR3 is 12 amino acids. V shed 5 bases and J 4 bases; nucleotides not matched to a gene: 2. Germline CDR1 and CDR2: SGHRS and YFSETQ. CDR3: CASSWEGETQYF. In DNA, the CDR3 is TGCGCCAGCAGTTGGGAGGGAGAGACCCAGTACTTC.

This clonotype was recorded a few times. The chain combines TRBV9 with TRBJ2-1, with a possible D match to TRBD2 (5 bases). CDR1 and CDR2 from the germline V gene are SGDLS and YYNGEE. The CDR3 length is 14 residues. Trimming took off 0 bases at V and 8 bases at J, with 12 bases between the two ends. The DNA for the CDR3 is TGTGCCAGCAGCGTAGGTCTAGCCCTGGATGAGCAGTTCTTC. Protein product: CASSVGLALDEQFF.

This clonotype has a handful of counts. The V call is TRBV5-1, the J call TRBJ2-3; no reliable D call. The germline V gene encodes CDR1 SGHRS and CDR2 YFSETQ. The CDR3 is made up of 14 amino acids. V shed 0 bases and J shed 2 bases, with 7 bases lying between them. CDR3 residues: CASSLERFTDTQYF. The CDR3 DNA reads TGCGCCAGCAGCTTGGAACGATTCACAGATACGCAGTATTTT.

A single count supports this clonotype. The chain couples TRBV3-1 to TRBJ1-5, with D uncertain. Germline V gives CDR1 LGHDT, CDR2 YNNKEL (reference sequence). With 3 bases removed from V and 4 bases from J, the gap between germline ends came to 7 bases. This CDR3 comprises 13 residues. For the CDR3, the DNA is TGTGCCAGCAGCCACCAGCCAAATCAGCCCCAGCATTTT. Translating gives CASSHQPNQPQHF.

The CDR3 here is CASSARGYGANVLTF. In nucleotides, the CDR3 is TGTGCCAGCAGTGCCAGGGGATATGGGGCCAACGTCCTGACTTTC. The rearrangement uses TRBV12-3 or TRBV12-4 and TRBJ2-6; TRBD1 is a possible D gene (6 bases). This CDR3 spans 15 amino acids. Trimming cost V 5 bases and J 3 bases, with 11 bases left between them.

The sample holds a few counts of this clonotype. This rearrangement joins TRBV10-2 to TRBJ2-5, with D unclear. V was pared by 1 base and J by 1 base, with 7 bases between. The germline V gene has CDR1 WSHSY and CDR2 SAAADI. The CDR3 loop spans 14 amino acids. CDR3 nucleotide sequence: TGCGCCAGCAGTGAGTATGTCCTCCAAGAGACCCAGTACTTC. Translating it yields CASSEYVLQETQYF.

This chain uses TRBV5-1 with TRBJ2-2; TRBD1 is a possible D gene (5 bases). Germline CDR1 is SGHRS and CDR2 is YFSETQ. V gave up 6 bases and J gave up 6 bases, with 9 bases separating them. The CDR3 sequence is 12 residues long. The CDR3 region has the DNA TGCGCCAGCATAGGGGCTCCCGGGGAGCTGTTTTTT. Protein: CASIGAPGELFF.

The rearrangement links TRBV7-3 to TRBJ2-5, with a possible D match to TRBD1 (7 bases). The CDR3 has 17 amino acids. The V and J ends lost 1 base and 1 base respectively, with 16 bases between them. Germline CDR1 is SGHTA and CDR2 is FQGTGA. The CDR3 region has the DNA TGTGCCAGCAGCTTAAATGCGGGGACAGCTTCCCAAGAGACCCAGTACTTC. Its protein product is CASSLNAGTASQETQYF. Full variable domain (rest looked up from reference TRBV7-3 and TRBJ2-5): GAGVSQTPSNKVTEKGKYVELRCDPISGHTALYWYRQSLGQGPEFLIYFQGTGAADDSGLPNDRFFAVRPEGSVSTLKIQRTERGDSAVYLCASSLNAGTASQETQYFGPGTRLLVL.

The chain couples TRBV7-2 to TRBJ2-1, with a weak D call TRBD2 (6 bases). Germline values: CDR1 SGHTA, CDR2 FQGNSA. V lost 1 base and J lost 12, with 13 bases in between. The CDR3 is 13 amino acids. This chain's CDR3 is CASSLDRDFWQFF. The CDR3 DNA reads TGTGCCAGCAGCTTAGATCGGGACTTTTGGCAGTTCTTC.

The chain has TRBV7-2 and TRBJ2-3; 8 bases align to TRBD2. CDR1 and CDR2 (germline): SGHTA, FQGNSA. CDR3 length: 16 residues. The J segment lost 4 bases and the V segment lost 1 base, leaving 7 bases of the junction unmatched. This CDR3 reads CASSLGSGGHADTQYF. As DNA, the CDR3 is TGTGCCAGCAGCTTAGGGTCGGGAGGGCATGCAGATACGCAGTATTTT.